Many counts were recorded for the clone carrying this T cell receptor (beta chain). Antigen unknown. TCR beta CDR3 regions were amplified from RNA transcripts. In the first-round RT-PCR of the TCR CDR3, the HTBI primer set was used. MiXCR, applied by TCRdb to the multiplex PCR reads, yields one record per CDR3 protein. The sample has over 250,000 distinct CDR3 sequences, less than 30% seen once. This sample was included in a study of T cells in Graves' hyperthyroidism and ophthalmopathy. General observations from the study: Ophthalmopathy, which appeared later, was predicted by the model a median around 6 months before onset.

This CDR3 comprises 13 residues. With 6 bases removed from V and 6 bases from J, the gap between germline ends came to 14 bases. The germline V gene encodes CDR1 MNHNS and CDR2 SASEGT. What was sequenced was blood. The chain combines TRBV6-1 with TRBJ1-1; the D is unclear. The receptor comes from a man aged 40-49 years with Graves' hyperthyroidism that later progressed to Graves' ophthalmopathy. CDR3 bases: TGTGCCAGCAGAGCCTCCCCCGACCCTGAAGCTTTCTTT. This gives the protein CASRASPDPEAFF.